This T cell receptor beta chain was profiled in a study of cytomegalovirus exposure and HLA in healthy donors. Vbeta (60) and Jbeta (13) primers were used in the PCR. Profiling relied on immunoSEQ multiplex PCR, and the TCRdb table lists in-frame clones only, not all of them. The sample carries under 200,000 clones, 84% recorded once. J gave up 4 bases and V 4 bases, and 6 bases lay outside the gene matches. The CDR3 consists of 16 residues. CDR1 and CDR2 (germline): SGDLS, YYNGEE. This chain uses TRBV9 with TRBJ2-5; the match to TRBD2 covers 14 bases. Sequenced input: PBMCs. This clonotype was sampled from a man aged 50-60 years in good health and CMV-seropositive. The CDR3 bases are TGTGCCAGCAGCCCAGGACTAGCGGGGGGCGGAGAGACCCAGTACTTC. Translating gives CASSPGLAGGGETQYF.